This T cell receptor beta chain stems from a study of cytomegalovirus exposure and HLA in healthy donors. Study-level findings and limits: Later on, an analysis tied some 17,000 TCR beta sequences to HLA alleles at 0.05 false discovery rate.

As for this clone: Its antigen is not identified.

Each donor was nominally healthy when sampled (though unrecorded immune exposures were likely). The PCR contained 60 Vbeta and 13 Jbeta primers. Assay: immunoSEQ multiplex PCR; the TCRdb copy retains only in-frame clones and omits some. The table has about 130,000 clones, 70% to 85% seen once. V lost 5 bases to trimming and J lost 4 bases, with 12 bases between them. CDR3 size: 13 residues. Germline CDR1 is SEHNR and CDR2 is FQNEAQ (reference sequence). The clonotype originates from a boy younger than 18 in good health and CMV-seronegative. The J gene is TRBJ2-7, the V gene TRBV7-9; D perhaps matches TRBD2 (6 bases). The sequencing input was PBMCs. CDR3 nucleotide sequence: TGTGCCAGCAGCCCCTTGGGAGGATACGAGCAGTACTTC. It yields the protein CASSPLGGYEQYF.